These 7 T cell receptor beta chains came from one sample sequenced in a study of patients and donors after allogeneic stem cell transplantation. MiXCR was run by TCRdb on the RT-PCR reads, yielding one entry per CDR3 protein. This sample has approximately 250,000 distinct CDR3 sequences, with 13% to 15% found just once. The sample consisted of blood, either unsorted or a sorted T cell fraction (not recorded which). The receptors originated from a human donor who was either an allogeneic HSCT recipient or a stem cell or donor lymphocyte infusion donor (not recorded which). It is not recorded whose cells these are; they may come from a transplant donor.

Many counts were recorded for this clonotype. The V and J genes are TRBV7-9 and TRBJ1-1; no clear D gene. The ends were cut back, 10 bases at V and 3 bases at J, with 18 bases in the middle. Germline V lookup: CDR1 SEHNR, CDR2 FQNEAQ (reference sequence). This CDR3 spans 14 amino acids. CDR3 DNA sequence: TGTGCCACCATGTTAAGCCAAATCTACACTGAAGCTTTCTTT. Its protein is CATMLSQIYTEAFF.

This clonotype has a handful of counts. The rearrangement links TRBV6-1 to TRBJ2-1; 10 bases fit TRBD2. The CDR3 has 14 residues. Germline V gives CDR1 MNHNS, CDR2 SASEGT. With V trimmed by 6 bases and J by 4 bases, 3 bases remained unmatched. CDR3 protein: CASRRTSGYNEQFF. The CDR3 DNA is TGTGCCAGCAGGAGGACTAGCGGTTACAATGAGCAGTTCTTC.

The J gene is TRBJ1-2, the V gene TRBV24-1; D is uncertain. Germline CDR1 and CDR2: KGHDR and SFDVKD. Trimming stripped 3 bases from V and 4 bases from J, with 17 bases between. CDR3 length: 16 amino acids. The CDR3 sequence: CATSDPGREGGYGYTF. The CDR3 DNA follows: TGTGCCACCAGTGATCCCGGTCGTGAGGGCGGCTATGGCTACACCTTC.

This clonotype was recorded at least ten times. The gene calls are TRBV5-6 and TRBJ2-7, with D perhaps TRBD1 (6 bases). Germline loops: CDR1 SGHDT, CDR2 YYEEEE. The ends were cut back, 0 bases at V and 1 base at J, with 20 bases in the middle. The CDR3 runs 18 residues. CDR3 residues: CASSLVRDTFVNSYEQYF. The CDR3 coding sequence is TGTGCCAGCAGCTTGGTCCGGGACACCTTCGTTAATTCCTACGAGCAGTACTTC.

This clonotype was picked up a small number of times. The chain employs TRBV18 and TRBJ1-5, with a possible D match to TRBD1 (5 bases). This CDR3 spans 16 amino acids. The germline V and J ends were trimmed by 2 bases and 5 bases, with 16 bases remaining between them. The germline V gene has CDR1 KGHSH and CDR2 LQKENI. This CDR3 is CASSPWVLRGDQPQHF. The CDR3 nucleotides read TGTGCCAGCTCACCATGGGTCCTAAGAGGGGATCAGCCCCAGCATTTT.

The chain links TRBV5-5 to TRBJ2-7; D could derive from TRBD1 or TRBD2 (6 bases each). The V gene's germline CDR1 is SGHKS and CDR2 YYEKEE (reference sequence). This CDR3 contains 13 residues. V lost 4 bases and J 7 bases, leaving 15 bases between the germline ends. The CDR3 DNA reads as TGTGCCAGCAGCGGACTACAGGGAACTGAGCAGTACTTC. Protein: CASSGLQGTEQYF.

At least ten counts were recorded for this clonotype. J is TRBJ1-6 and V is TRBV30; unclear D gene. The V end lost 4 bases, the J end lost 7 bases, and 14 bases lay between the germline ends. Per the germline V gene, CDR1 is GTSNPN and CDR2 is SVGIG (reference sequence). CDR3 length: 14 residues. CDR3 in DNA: TGTGCCTGGACCCTCCAAAATCGGAATTCACCCCTCCACTTT. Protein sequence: CAWTLQNRNSPLHF.